The TCR beta chain under discussion was sequenced for a study of OX40 agonist ivuxolimab in advanced cancers. Overall study context: Each patient was given ivuxolimab into a vein every 2 weeks, at 0.01 to 10 mg/kg.

Sequencing used immunoSEQ multiplex PCR; TCRdb keeps in-frame clones, though not all of them. This table has 45,000 to 70,000 clones, roughly 86% appearing once. Notes on this clone: Its specificity is not known.

Regarding the study as a whole: At 0.1 to 3.0 mg/kg, clonal expansion of CD4+ and CD8+ blood T cells had occurred by week 6.

Source: CD4+ or CD8+ T cells sorted from blood, taken in a trial of the OX40 agonist ivuxolimab. The receptor's source is an adult with an advanced solid tumor such as melanoma, head and neck, liver or kidney cancer.

CDR3 DNA: TGTGCCAGCAGCACACACTCTGGGGCCAACGTCCTGACTTTC. Protein: CASSTHSGANVLTF. The V call is TRBV11-2, the J call TRBJ2-6, with D unclear. V dropped 5 bases and J dropped 0 bases, with 5 bases sitting between them. Germline values: CDR1 SGHAT, CDR2 FQNNGV. The CDR3 is 14 amino acids.